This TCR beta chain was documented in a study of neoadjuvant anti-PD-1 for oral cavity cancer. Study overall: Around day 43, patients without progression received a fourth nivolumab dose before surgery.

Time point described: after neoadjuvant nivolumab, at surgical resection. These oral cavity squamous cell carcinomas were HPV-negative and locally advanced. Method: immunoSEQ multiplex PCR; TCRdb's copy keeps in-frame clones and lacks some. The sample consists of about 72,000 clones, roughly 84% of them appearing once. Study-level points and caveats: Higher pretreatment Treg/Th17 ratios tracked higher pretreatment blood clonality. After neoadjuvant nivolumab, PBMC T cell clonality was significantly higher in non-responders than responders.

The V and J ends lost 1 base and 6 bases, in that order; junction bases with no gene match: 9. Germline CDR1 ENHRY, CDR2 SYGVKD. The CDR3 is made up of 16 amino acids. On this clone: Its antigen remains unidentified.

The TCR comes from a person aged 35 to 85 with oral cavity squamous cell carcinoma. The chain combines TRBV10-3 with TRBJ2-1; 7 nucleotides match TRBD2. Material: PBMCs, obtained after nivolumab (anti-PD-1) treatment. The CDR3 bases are TGTGCCATCAGTGAGTTGGGGGGAGGGGTAGGCAATGAGCAGTTCTTC. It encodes CAISELGGGVGNEQFF.